The 8 T cell receptor beta chains reported below all come from one sample, sequenced in a study of T cell responses to AZD1222 COVID-19 vaccine. The data were produced by immunoSEQ multiplex PCR, yet TCRdb's version contains in-frame clones alone and is incomplete. This sample yields roughly 95,000 clones, of which around nine tenths are seen a single time; 2.5% to 3.5% belongs to the top ten. Sample: peripheral blood, taken 28 days after the second AZD1222 dose. These receptors were collected from an adult who received the AZD1222 COVID-19 vaccine.

The chain employs TRBV5-6 and TRBJ2-7, with 7 nucleotides matching TRBD1. CDR3 size: 16 residues. CDR1 SGHDT and CDR2 YYEEEE come from the germline V gene. The junction had 13 bases not matched to a gene; V was cut back by 1 base and J by 6 bases. The CDR3 region has the DNA TGTGCCAGCAGCTTGCCGGACAGGCCCACATCATCCGAGCAGTACTTC. Translation: CASSLPDRPTSSEQYF.

This chain connects TRBV14 to TRBJ1-1, with TRBD1 identical over 7 bases. The CDR3 extends over 13 amino acids. CDR1 and CDR2 (germline): SGHDN, FVKESK. Trimming took 8 bases from V and 2 from J; bases not matched to a gene: 5. The CDR3 DNA sequence: TGTGCCAGCGCCGGGACAGTTAACACTGAAGCTTTCTTT. Amino acid sequence: CASAGTVNTEAFF. Variable domain in full (rest from reference TRBV14 and TRBJ1-1): EAGVTQFPSHSVIEKGQTVTLRCDPISGHDNLYWYRRVMGKEIKFLLHFVKESKQDESGMPNNRFLAERTGGTYSTLKVQPAELEDSGVYFCASAGTVNTEAFFGQGTRLTVV.

This clone was seen just once. The rearrangement uses TRBV28 and TRBJ1-2; 8 positions agree with TRBD1. Trimming removed 5 bases from V and 8 bases from J; junction bases left unmatched: 16. The CDR3 covers 16 residues. Germline loops: CDR1 MDHEN, CDR2 SYDVKM. The CDR3, as DNA: TGTGCCAGCAGTCACCATAGGGGAGACAGGGGCGCAGGCTACACCTTC. Translated: CASSHHRGDRGAGYTF.

The chain has TRBV18 and TRBJ1-2; TRBD1 agrees at 8 bases. J was trimmed by 8 bases and V by 10 bases; bases with no gene match: 9. Germline CDR1 reads KGHSH; CDR2 reads LQKENI. The CDR3 spans 12 residues. CDR3 bases: TGTGCCATAACCAGGGGGCTACGGGGCTACACCTTC. This codes for CAITRGLRGYTF.

The chain carries TRBV28 and TRBJ1-4, with D possibly being TRBD1 (6 bases). The germline gives CDR1 MDHEN, CDR2 SYDVKM. V was pared by 7 bases and J by 4 bases, with 13 bases between. This CDR3 comprises 14 residues. CDR3 coding DNA: TGTGCCAGCATCCGGGGGGGCGTTAATGAAAAACTGTTTTTT. Translating gives CASIRGGVNEKLFF.

CDR3 sequence reads: CASSSGLAREQYF. In DNA, the CDR3 is TGTGCCAGCAGTTCCGGACTAGCGCGGGAGCAGTACTTC. The chain has TRBV6-5 and TRBJ2-7, with 9 bases identical to TRBD2. This CDR3 has 13 residues. Losses at the gene ends were 4 bases for V and 7 bases for J; bases not matched to a gene: 5. Germline values: CDR1 MNHEY, CDR2 SVGAGI.

The V call is TRBV21-1, the J call TRBJ2-5; the table's D call, TRBD2, was not checked against the DNA. TRBV21-1 is a pseudogene. This CDR3 spans 12 amino acids. CDR3 loop: CASNGLQETQYF. DNA of the CDR3: TGTGCCAGCAACGGGTTACAAGAGACCCAGTACTTC.

The chain combines TRBV7-2 with TRBJ2-5; tentative D call: TRBD2 (6 bases). Germline assignment: CDR1 SGHTA and CDR2 FQGNSA. The CDR3 loop spans 14 amino acids. V lost 6 bases, J lost 5 bases, and 16 bases lay in between. The CDR3 spells CASSLAGPGETQYF. As DNA, the CDR3 is TGTGCCAGCAGTCTCGCGGGGCCCGGGGAGACCCAGTACTTC.